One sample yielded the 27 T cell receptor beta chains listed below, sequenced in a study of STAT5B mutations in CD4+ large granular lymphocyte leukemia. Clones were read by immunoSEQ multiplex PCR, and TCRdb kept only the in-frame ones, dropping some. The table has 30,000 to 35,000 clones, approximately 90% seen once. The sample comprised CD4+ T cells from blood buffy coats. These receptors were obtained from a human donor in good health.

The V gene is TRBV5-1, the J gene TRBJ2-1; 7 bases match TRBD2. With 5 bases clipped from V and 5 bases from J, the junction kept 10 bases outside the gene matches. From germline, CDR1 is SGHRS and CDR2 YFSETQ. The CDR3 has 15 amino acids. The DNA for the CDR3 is TGCGCCAGCAGACCGGGACTACTCCTAAACAATGAGCAGTTCTTC. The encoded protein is CASRPGLLLNNEQFF.

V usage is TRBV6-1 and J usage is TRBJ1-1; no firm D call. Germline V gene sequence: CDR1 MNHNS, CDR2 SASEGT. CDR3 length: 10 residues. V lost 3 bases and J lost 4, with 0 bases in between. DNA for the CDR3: TGTGCCAGCAGTGACACTGAAGCTTTCTTT. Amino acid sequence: CASSDTEAFF.

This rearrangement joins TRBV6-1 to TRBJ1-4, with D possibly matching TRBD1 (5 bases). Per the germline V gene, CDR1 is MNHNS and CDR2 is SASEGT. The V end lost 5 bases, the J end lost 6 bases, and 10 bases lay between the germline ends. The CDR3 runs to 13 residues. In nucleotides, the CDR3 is TGTGCCAGCAGTCCAGGGATCGATGAAAAACTGTTTTTT. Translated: CASSPGIDEKLFF.

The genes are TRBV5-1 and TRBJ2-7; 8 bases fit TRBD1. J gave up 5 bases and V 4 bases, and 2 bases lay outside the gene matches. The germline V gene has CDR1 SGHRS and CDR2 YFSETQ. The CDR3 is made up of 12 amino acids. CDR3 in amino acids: CASSEQGDEQYF. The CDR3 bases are TGCGCCAGCAGCGAACAGGGGGACGAGCAGTACTTC.

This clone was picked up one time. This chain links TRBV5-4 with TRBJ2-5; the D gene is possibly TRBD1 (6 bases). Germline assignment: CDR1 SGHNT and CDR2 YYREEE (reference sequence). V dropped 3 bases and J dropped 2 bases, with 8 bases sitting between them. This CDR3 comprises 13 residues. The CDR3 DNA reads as TGTGCCAGCAGCTCACAGGGACAAGAGACCCAGTACTTC. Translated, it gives CASSSQGQETQYF. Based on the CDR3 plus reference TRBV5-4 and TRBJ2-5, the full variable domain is ETGVTQSPTHLIKTRGQQVTLRCSSQSGHNTVSWYQQALGQGPQFIFQYYREEENGRGNFPPRFSGLQFPNYSSELNVNALELDDSALYLCASSSQGQETQYFGPGTRLLVL.

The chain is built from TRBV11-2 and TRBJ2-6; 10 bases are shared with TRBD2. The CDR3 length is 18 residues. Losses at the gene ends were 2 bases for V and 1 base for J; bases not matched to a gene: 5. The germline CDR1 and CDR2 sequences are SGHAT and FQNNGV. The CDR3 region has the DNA TGTGCCAGCAGCTTATTAAGCGGGAGGGGGTCTGGGGCCAACGTCCTGACTTTC. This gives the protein CASSLLSGRGSGANVLTF.

The DNA of the CDR3 is TGTGCCAGCAGTTCCGGGCGGGAGTTGTACAATGAGCAGTTCTTC. Amino acid sequence: CASSSGRELYNEQFF. The chain uses TRBV6-5 and TRBJ2-1; 7 bases align to TRBD2. The V gene end was trimmed by 4 bases and the J gene end by 4 bases; junction bases not matched to a gene: 7. The CDR3 extends over 15 amino acids. Germline values: CDR1 MNHEY, CDR2 SVGAGI.

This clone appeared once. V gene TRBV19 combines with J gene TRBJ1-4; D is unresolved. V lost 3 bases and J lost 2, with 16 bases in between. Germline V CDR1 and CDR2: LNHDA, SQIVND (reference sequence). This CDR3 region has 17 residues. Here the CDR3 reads CASSISVVSSTNEKLFF. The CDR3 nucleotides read TGTGCCAGTAGTATTTCTGTTGTTTCCAGTACTAATGAAAAACTGTTTTTT.

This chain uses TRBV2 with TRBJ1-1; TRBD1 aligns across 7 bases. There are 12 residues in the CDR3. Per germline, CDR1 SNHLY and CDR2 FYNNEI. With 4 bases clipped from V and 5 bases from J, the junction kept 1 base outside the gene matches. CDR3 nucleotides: TGTGCCAGCAGTGTGACAGGGACTGAAGCTTTCTTT. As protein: CASSVTGTEAFF.

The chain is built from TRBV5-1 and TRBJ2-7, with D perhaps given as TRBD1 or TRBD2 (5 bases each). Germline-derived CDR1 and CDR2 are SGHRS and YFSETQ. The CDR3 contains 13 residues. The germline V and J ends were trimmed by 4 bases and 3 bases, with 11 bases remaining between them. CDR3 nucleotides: TGCGCCAGCAGCCCGGGGCAGATCTACGAGCAGTACTTC. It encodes CASSPGQIYEQYF.

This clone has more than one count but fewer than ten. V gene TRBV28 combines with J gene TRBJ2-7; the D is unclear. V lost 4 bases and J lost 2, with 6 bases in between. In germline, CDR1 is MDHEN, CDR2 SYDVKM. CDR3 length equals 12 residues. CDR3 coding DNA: TGTGCCAGCAGTTGGGCTGCCTACGAGCAGTACTTC. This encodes CASSWAAYEQYF.

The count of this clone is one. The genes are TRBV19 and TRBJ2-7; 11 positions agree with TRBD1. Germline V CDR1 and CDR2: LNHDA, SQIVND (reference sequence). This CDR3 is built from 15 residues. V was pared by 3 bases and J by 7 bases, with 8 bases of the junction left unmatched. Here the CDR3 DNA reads TGTGCCAGTAGTATGGGTGGACAGGGGGCTTGGGAGCAGTACTTC. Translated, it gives CASSMGGQGAWEQYF.

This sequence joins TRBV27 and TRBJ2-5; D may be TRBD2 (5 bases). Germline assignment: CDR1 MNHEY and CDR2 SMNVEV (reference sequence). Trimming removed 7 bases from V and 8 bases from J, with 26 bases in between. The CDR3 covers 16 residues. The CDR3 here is CASTEATGSVLGTQYF. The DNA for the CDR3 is TGTGCCAGCACCGAGGCAACGGGGTCCGTTTTAGGCACCCAGTACTTC.

The CDR3 protein is CASTGRLFNQGYGYTF. The CDR3 DNA reads as TGTGCCAGTACCGGGAGACTCTTTAACCAGGGCTATGGCTACACCTTC. V usage is TRBV19 and J usage is TRBJ1-2; weak D call: TRBD1 (5 bases). This CDR3 region has 16 residues. Germline CDR1 LNHDA, CDR2 SQIVND (reference sequence). V was cut by 7 bases and J by 4 bases, with 22 bases left in between.

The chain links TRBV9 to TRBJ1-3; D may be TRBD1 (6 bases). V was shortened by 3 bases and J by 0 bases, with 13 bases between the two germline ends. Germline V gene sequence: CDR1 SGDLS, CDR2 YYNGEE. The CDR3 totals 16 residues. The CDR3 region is CASSDQGLHSGNTIYF. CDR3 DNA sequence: TGTGCCAGCAGCGACCAGGGGCTCCACTCTGGAAACACCATATATTTT. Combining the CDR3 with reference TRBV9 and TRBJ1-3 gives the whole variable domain DSGVTQTPKHLITATGQRVTLRCSPRSGDLSVYWYQQSLDQGLQFLIQYYNGEERAKGNILERFSAQQFPDLHSELNLSSLELGDSALYFCASSDQGLHSGNTIYFGEGSWLTVV.

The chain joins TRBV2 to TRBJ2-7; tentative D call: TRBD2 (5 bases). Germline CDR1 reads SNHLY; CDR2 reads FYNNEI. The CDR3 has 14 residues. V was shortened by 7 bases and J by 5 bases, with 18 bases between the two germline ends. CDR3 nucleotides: TGTGCCAGCATGCTGAGGGCCCTCAACGACGAGCAGTACTTC. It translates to CASMLRALNDEQYF.

The CDR3 sequence is CASSFGVVLSGANVLTF. For the CDR3, the DNA is TGTGCCAGCAGCTTTGGGGTAGTTCTCTCTGGGGCCAACGTCCTGACTTTC. The genes are TRBV5-6 and TRBJ2-6; no reliable D call. The CDR3 extends over 17 amino acids. The V end was cut by 2 bases, the J end by 0 bases, with 12 bases between. Germline V gene sequence: CDR1 SGHDT, CDR2 YYEEEE.

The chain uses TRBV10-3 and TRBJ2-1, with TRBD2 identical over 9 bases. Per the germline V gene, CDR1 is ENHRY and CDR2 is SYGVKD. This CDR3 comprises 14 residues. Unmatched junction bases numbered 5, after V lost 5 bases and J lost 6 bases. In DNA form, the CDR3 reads TGTGCCATCAGTCGGACTAGCGATGTCAATGAGCAGTTCTTC. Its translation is CAISRTSDVNEQFF.

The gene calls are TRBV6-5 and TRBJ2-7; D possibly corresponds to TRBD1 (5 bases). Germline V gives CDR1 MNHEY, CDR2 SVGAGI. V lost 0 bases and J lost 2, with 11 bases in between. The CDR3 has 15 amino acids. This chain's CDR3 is CASSYSSGQTYEQYF. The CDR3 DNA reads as TGTGCCAGCAGTTACTCCTCCGGACAAACCTACGAGCAGTACTTC.

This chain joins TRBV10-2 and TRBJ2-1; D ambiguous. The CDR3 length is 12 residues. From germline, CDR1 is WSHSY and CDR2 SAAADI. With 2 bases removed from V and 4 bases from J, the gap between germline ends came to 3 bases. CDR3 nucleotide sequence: TGCGCCAGCAGTGAGATGTACAATGAGCAGTTCTTC. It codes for CASSEMYNEQFF.

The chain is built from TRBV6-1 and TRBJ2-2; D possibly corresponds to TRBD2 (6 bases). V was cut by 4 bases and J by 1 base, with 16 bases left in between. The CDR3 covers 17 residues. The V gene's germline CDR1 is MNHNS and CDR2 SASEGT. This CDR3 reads CASSVSPLSGNTGELFF. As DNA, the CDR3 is TGTGCCAGCAGTGTCTCCCCCCTTAGCGGGAACACCGGGGAGCTGTTTTTT.

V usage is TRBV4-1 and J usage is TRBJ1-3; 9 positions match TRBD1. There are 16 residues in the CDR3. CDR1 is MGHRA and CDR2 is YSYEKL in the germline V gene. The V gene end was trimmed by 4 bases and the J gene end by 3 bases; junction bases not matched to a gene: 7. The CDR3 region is CASSLSDRGYGNTIYF. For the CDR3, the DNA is TGCGCCAGCAGCCTTTCGGACAGGGGTTATGGAAACACCATATATTTT.

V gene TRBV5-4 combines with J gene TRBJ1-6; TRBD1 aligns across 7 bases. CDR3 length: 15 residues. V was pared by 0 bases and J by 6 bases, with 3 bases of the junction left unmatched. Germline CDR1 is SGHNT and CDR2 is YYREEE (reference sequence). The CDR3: CASSLDGTANSPLHF. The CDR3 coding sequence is TGTGCCAGCAGCTTGGACGGGACAGCTAATTCACCCCTCCACTTT.

For the CDR3, the DNA is TGTGCCAGCAGCCTAATGGACGGTTACGAGCAGTACTTC. Protein product: CASSLMDGYEQYF. The rearrangement links TRBV7-9 to TRBJ2-7, with D hard to call. The length of the CDR3 is 13 residues. Per germline, CDR1 SEHNR and CDR2 FQNEAQ (reference sequence). V was shortened by 5 bases and J by 4 bases, with 12 bases between the two germline ends.

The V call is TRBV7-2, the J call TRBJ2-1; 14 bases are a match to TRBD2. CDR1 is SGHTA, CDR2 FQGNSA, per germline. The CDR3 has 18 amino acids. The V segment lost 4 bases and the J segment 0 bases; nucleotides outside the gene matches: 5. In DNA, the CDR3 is TGTGCCAGCAGCTCCGGGACTAGCGGGGGCAGCTCCTACAATGAGCAGTTCTTC. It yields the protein CASSSGTSGGSSYNEQFF. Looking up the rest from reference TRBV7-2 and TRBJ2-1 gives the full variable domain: GAGVSQSPSNKVTEKGKDVELRCDPISGHTALYWYRQSLGQGLEFLIYFQGNSAPDKSGLPSDRFSAERTGGSVSTLTIQRTQQEDSAVYLCASSSGTSGGSSYNEQFFGPGTRLTVL.

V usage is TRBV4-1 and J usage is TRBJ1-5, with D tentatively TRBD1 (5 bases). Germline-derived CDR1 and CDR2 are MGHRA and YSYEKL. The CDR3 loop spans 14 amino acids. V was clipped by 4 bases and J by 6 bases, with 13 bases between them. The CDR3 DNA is TGCGCCAGCAGCCTAGGACACCGGGGTCAGCCCCAGCATTTT. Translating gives CASSLGHRGQPQHF.

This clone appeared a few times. The CDR3 is CASSLEDAYEQYF. Here the CDR3 DNA reads TGTGCCAGCAGCTTAGAAGACGCCTACGAGCAGTACTTC. J is TRBJ2-7 and V is TRBV7-2; D unclear. V lost 1 base, J lost 2 bases, and 6 bases lay in between. Germline CDR1 is SGHTA and CDR2 is FQGNSA. This CDR3 is built from 13 residues.